These 25 T cell receptor delta chains originate from one sample sequenced in a study of γδ T cells in repeated Plasmodium falciparum infection. Gammadelta T cells were flow-sorted from PBMC into Vgamma9/Vdelta2+ and Vdelta2-negative populations for bulk analysis. TCRdb re-called the multiplex PCR reads using CATT. The sample contains about 51,000 delta-chain clones, approximately 2% of which appear only once. The sequenced sample consisted of gamma-delta T cells from blood. These receptors all come from a pool of human donors (malaria-infected and uninfected, not separated).

This clone was seen more than once but under ten times. TCRdb pairs this DNA with a much larger clone's protein that differs at residue 6, likely a read error; the protein shown was translated from the DNA. The rearrangement joins TRDV1 to TRDJ2, with 9 nucleotides matching TRDD3. TCRdb lists no J gene, so it was determined here by aligning the DNA to germline. The V gene end was trimmed by 2 bases and the J gene end by 4 bases; junction bases not matched to a gene: 20. The CDR3 covers 21 residues. Germline CDR1 reads TSWWSYY; CDR2 reads QGS. The CDR3 spells CALGESQFFTGGRYRTAQLFF. The CDR3 coding sequence is TGTGCTCTTGGGGAATCACAGTTTTTCACTGGGGGACGTTATCGGACAGCACAACTCTTCTTT.

This clone was detected many times. A far larger clone lies a single base away; this is likely a read error. This specimen includes other DNA sequences encoding the same CDR3. This chain connects TRDV3 to TRDJ1, with D possibly TRDD3 on 7 matching bases. The CDR3 extends over 21 amino acids. The germline gives CDR1 TVYSNPD, CDR2 GDNSRS (reference sequence). V was pared by 3 bases and J by 2 bases, with 37 bases between. The CDR3 DNA is TGTGCCTTCCCGCGGGGCCTTCCCCGAAACTGGGGAATAGTAGCGACCGATAAACTCATCTTT. Residues: CAFPRGLPRNWGIVATDKLIF.

A word on this clone: A read error is likely here: a far larger clone is one base away. Additional DNA sequences in this sample encode the identical CDR3. The V and J genes are TRDV1 and TRDJ1; TRDD3 agrees at 10 bases. TCRdb records no J gene; here it was assigned by comparing the DNA to germline. The germline V gene has CDR1 TSWWSYY and CDR2 QGS. The CDR3 runs 24 residues. The ends lost 1 base at V and 4 bases at J; junction bases unmatched: 30. CDR3 amino acids: CALGEPRTTNIKSLGDPVVDKLIF. In DNA form, the CDR3 reads TGTGCTCTTGGGGAACCCCGTACTACCAACATCAAATCACTGGGGGATCCCGTCGTCGATAAACTCATCTTT.

This clone was detected only a few times. This DNA translates differently at residue 18 from the TCRdb protein, which is that of a much larger clone; a read error is likely, and the protein shown is the DNA's own translation. The chain recombines TRDV1 with TRDJ1; TRDD3 agrees at 11 bases. TCRdb offers no J gene call, so here the DNA was matched to germline to obtain one. V lost 2 bases to trimming and J lost 3 bases; unmatched junction nucleotides: 26. This CDR3 contains 23 residues. CDR1 and CDR2 (germline): TSWWSYY, QGS. CDR3 in amino acids: CALGESTSFLLLLGDRYPDKLIF. In DNA form, the CDR3 reads TGTGCTCTTGGGGAATCCACCAGCTTCCTTCTACTACTGGGGGATAGGTACCCCGATAAACTCATCTTT.

Concerning this clone: The likely explanation is a read error, given a far larger clone one base away. Other DNA sequences in the sample encode the same CDR3. For the V gene the call is TRDV1; the J gene has no call; the listed D gene, TRDD3, was not tested against the DNA. This CDR3 contains 25 residues. Germline V lookup: CDR1 TSWWSYY, CDR2 QGS. Written as DNA, the CDR3 is TGTGCTCTTGGGGAAGTCGTGTTCGGTCCTCCCAACCAATACCTACTGGGGGTCAACACCGATAAACTCATCTTC. It encodes CALGEVVFGPPNQYLLGVNTDKLIF.

As for this clone: This DNA translates differently at residue 20 from the TCRdb protein, which is that of a much larger clone; a read error is likely, and the protein shown is the DNA's own translation. CDR3 nucleotide sequence: TGTGCTCTTGGGGTCCCTCCCCTCTTCCTACGTGGCTGGGGGAGAGACAGAACCGATAGACTCATCTTT. Its protein is CALGVPPLFLRGWGRDRTDRLIF. The chain uses TRDV1 and TRDJ1; D is perhaps TRDD2 or TRDD3 (8 bases each). No J gene is reported in TCRdb; it was inferred here by comparing the DNA with germline. Germline lookup yields CDR1 TSWWSYY and CDR2 QGS. This CDR3 contains 23 residues.

This clone appeared a few times. TCRdb's protein for this DNA is that of a much larger clone and differs from the translation at residue 6, likely a read error; the protein shown is the DNA translation. This chain connects TRDV1 to TRDJ1; the D is unclear. Germline V gene lookup returns CDR1 TSWWSYY and CDR2 QGS. CDR3 length equals 14 residues. V was cut by 2 bases and J by 0 bases, with 7 bases left in between. The CDR3: CALGEDPNTDKLIF. DNA of the CDR3: TGTGCTCTTGGGGAAGACCCCAACACCGATAAACTCATCTTT.

This clone was observed many times. The amino acid sequence in TCRdb belongs to a much larger clone and departs from this DNA's translation at residue 15, likely a sequencing read error; the sequence shown is translated from the DNA. The chain joins TRDV1 to TRDJ1; 8 bases map to TRDD3. No J gene is reported in TCRdb; it was inferred here by comparing the DNA with germline. The CDR3 extends over 20 amino acids. Germline assignment: CDR1 TSWWSYY and CDR2 QGS. Germline trimming cut 0 bases from V and 3 bases from J; bases unmatched to any gene: 18. DNA of the CDR3: TGTGCTCTTGGGGAACTACGACCAACATGGGGATACTGGTACGCCGATAAACTCATCTTT. Its protein product is CALGELRPTWGYWYADKLIF.

In this sample, this clone turned up many times. TCRdb records a much larger clone's protein for this DNA, with a difference at residue 6 that likely arises from a read error; the protein given is the translation of the DNA. The chain uses TRDV2 and TRDJ1; tentatively, D is TRDD3 (5 bases). The J gene was missing in TCRdb and was found by matching the end of the DNA to germline. Germline V gene lookup returns CDR1 GEAIGNYY and CDR2 EKD. The CDR3 is made up of 20 amino acids. Trimming stripped 1 base from V and 4 bases from J, with 30 bases between. The CDR3 loop is CACDTAAPIRDTRRGDKLIF. DNA of the CDR3: TGTGCCTGTGACACAGCCGCTCCAATCCGCGATACAAGGCGCGGCGATAAACTCATCTTT.

This clone was counted ten times or more. V gene TRAV38-2/DV8 combines with J gene TRDJ1, with TRDD3 matching 9 bases. The trim removed 0 bases at V and 1 base at J, leaving 13 bases unmatched. Per germline, CDR1 TSESDYY and CDR2 QEAYKQQN. This CDR3 comprises 19 residues. The CDR3 protein is CAYRSGSGGGILGTDKLIF. In DNA form, the CDR3 reads TGTGCTTATAGGAGCGGTTCTGGAGGGGGGATACTCGGCACCGATAAACTCATCTTT.

Comments on this clone: Translating this DNA gives a protein that differs at residue 5 from the TCRdb one, which belongs to a much larger clone; a read error is likely, and the protein shown is this translation. The J gene is TRDJ1, the V gene TRDV1; D not resolved. TCRdb is silent on the J gene; assignment here came from matching the DNA to germline. V lost 4 bases to trimming and J lost 0 bases, with 6 bases between them. Germline loops: CDR1 TSWWSYY, CDR2 QGS. The CDR3 length is 13 residues. The chain's CDR3 is CALGGPDTDKLIF. The CDR3 DNA is TGTGCTCTTGGGGGACCGGACACCGATAAACTCATCTTT.

This clone was counted only a few times. The TCRdb protein comes from a much larger clone and disagrees with this DNA's translation at residue 15, likely due to a read error; the protein given here is derived from the DNA. V gene TRDV1 combines with J gene TRDJ1; 10 bases are shared with TRDD3. Germline matching of the DNA provided the J gene here, since TCRdb leaves it blank. The CDR3 extends over 20 amino acids. The ends lost 0 bases at V and 4 bases at J; junction bases unmatched: 17. Germline-derived CDR1 and CDR2 are TSWWSYY and QGS. DNA of the CDR3: TGTGCTCTTGGGGAACTACCTCCTATCCAACTTACTGGGGGATGCGATAAACTCATCTTT. Translation gives CALGELPPIQLTGGCDKLIF.

There are many counts of this clone. This DNA translates differently at residue 6 from the TCRdb protein, which is that of a much larger clone; a read error is likely, and the protein shown is the DNA's own translation. The chain links TRDV2 to TRDJ1; 7 bases map to TRDD3. TCRdb supplies no J gene; here it was assigned by aligning the nucleotide sequence to germline. Germline CDR1 GEAIGNYY, CDR2 EKD. The trim removed 0 bases at V and 3 bases at J, leaving 9 bases unmatched. The CDR3 covers 16 residues. The CDR3 DNA follows: TGTGCCTGTGACACCGCGGGATACCAGTTTTCCGATAAACTCATCTTT. Translating gives CACDTAGYQFSDKLIF.

Only a few counts were recorded for this clone. TCRdb's protein for this DNA is that of a much larger clone and differs from the translation at residue 18, likely a read error; the protein shown is the DNA translation. CDR3 nucleotides: TGTGCTCTTGGGGAACTTGGGGCCAGATCGTACTGGGGGACGCGCTATTACATCGATAAACTCATCTTT. It codes for CALGELGARSYWGTRYYIDKLIF. The chain links TRDV1 to TRDJ1, with 9 bases fitting TRDD3. The J gene, missing from TCRdb, was assigned here through DNA to germline matching. CDR3 size: 23 residues. Germline V gene sequence: CDR1 TSWWSYY, CDR2 QGS. With V trimmed by 0 bases and J by 4 bases, 27 bases remained unmatched.

A note on this clone: TCRdb attributes to this sequence the protein of a much larger clone, which differs from the DNA translation at residue 17; a read error is likely, and the protein displayed is translated from the DNA. This chain uses TRDV1 with TRDJ1, with TRDD3 matching 8 bases. The CDR3 is 23 amino acids. CDR1 and CDR2 from the germline V gene are TSWWSYY and QGS. Germline trimming cut 2 bases from V and 0 bases from J; bases unmatched to any gene: 26. CDR3: CALGEGPDLPAHYWGPHTDKLIF. CDR3 coding DNA: TGTGCTCTTGGGGAAGGCCCAGACCTTCCCGCTCATTACTGGGGGCCGCACACCGATAAACTCATCTTT.

A note on this clone: It differs at one base from a far larger clone, so likely a read error. Other DNA variants within this sample encode the same CDR3. J is TRDJ1 and V is TRDV3, with 9 bases aligning to TRDD3. The J gene comes from matching the DNA to germline here; TCRdb lacks it. V lost 4 bases and J lost 0; bases outside the gene matches: 27. Per germline, CDR1 TVYSNPD and CDR2 GDNSRS (reference sequence). The CDR3 extends over 21 amino acids. The CDR3 nucleotides read TGTGCCTGGGGGGGTCTTACCATACTGGGGGACAAGGGTGCGGACACCGATAAACTCATCTTT. This sequence encodes CAWGGLTILGDKGADTDKLIF. Full variable domain (remainder filled in from reference TRDV3 and TRDJ1): CDKVTQSSPDQTVASGSEVVLLCTYDTVYSNPDLFWYRIRPDYSFQFVFYGDNSRSEGADFTQGRFSVKHILTQKAFHLVISPVRTEDSATYYCAWGGLTILGDKGADTDKLIFGKGTRVTVEP.

This clone was counted only a few times. A much more abundant neighbour one base away suggests this may be a read error. The rearrangement uses TRDV1 and TRDJ1; 13 nucleotides line up with TRDD3. TCRdb leaves out the J gene; it was filled in here by matching the DNA to germline. This CDR3 is built from 21 residues. Germline V gene lookup returns CDR1 TSWWSYY and CDR2 QGS. CDR3 in amino acids: CAPGEIDLPYWGIRGTDKLIF. The CDR3 bases are TGTGCTCCTGGGGAGATCGACCTTCCTTACTGGGGGATACGAGGCACCGATAAACTCATCTTT.

In the case of this clone: The TCRdb record carries a much larger clone's protein, which differs from this DNA's translation at residue 16; a read error is the likely cause, and the protein listed here is the DNA translation. The V gene is TRAV38-2/DV8, the J gene TRDJ1; D is ambiguous. Because TCRdb records no J gene, it was assigned here through a match of the DNA to germline. Germline CDR1 reads TSESDYY; CDR2 reads QEAYKQQN. The CDR3 sequence is 20 residues long. The CDR3 loop reads CAYRRVSPSEGPRYTGKLIF. The CDR3 DNA reads as TGTGCTTATAGGAGGGTTTCCCCCTCCGAAGGCCCTCGGTACACCGGTAAACTCATCTTT.

This clone was counted a few times. The protein TCRdb lists belongs to a much larger clone and differs from this DNA's translation at residue 12, which points to a read error; the protein shown is made from the DNA. V and J are TRDV3 and TRDJ1, with 11 bases identical to TRDD3. The J gene was not available in TCRdb and was assigned here by matching the DNA to germline segments. V lost 2 bases to trimming and J lost 0 bases; unmatched junction nucleotides: 23. Germline loops: CDR1 TVYSNPD, CDR2 GDNSRS (reference sequence). The CDR3 is made up of 21 amino acids. CDR3 bases: TGTGCCTTTTCCGTCCTCTTTTACTGGGGGATATGCGAGTCTTACACCGATAAACTCATCTTT. Protein: CAFSVLFYWGICESYTDKLIF.

This clone was observed a handful of times. A read error is the likely source, as a far larger clone sits one nucleotide away. Within the sample, other DNA sequences also encode this same CDR3. This sequence joins TRDV3 and TRDJ1, with D possibly matching TRDD3 (6 bases). In the absence of a J gene in TCRdb, the DNA was matched to germline to assign it here. CDR1 is TVYSNPD, CDR2 GDNSRS, per germline (reference sequence). CDR3 size: 12 residues. V gave up 5 bases and J gave up 8 bases, with 18 bases separating them. CDR3 residues: CARGADTRKLIF. CDR3 DNA sequence: TGTGCCCGAGGGGCAGATACGCGGAAACTCATCTTT.

This clone was seen a few times. A single base is all that separates this from a far larger clone, so a read error is likely. Other DNA sequences in the same sample also yield this CDR3. The V call is TRDV1, the J call TRDJ1; possibly TRDD3 for D (7 bases). The CDR3 sequence is 26 residues long. From germline, CDR1 is TSWWSYY and CDR2 QGS. The V end was cut by 2 bases, the J end by 0 bases, with 43 bases between. The CDR3 is CALGEASLLRIYWGIPVVSDTDKLIF. The CDR3 region has the DNA TGTGCTCTTGGGGAAGCGTCACTCCTACGCATTTACTGGGGAATACCGGTGGTTTCTGACACCGATAAACTCATCTTT.

Only a few counts were recorded for this clone. TCRdb's protein, taken from a much larger clone, differs from this DNA's translation at residue 7, likely owing to a read error; the protein displayed comes from the DNA. The chain uses TRDV2 and TRDJ1; D is uncertain. The J gene was not available in TCRdb and was assigned here by matching the DNA to germline segments. V dropped 2 bases and J dropped 1 base, with 13 bases sitting between them. The CDR3 spans 15 residues. Germline V gives CDR1 GEAIGNYY, CDR2 EKD. In nucleotides, the CDR3 is TGTGCCTGTGACATGGTGTGGGAGAGCACCGATAAACTCATCTTT. Amino acids: CACDMVWESTDKLIF.

This clone was seen repeatedly, ten times or more. TCRdb's protein for this DNA is that of a much larger clone and differs from the translation at residue 12, likely a read error; the protein shown is the DNA translation. V gene TRDV2 combines with J gene TRDJ1, with D hard to call. Matching the DNA to germline supplied the J gene, which TCRdb does not give. Per germline, CDR1 GEAIGNYY and CDR2 EKD. The CDR3 runs to 15 residues. The CDR3 sequence: CACDTVQRNTDRLIF. The CDR3 DNA follows: TGTGCCTGTGACACCGTCCAGCGTAACACCGATAGACTCATCTTT.

On this clone: This likely traces to a read error, being one base from a far larger clone. The sample carries other DNA sequences with the same CDR3. A V gene of TRDV1 was called, but no J gene was assigned; the table calls TRDD3, which could not be checked here. The CDR3 is 26 amino acids. The germline V gene encodes CDR1 TSWWSYY and CDR2 QGS. The CDR3 spells CALGERTIVLPMRGGYAVLYTDKLIF. The CDR3 nucleotides are TGTGCTCTTGGGGAACGAACGATTGTCCTACCGATGAGAGGGGGATACGCCGTTTTATACACCGATAAACTCATCTTC.

As regards this clone: The TCRdb protein, from a much larger clone, departs from this DNA's translation at residue 23, likely by read error; the protein shown derives from the DNA. No J gene call was made, and the V gene is TRDV1; the table gives TRDD3 as D, unverified against the DNA. CDR1 and CDR2 (germline): TSWWSYY, QGS. The CDR3 has 25 residues. CDR3: CALGEPTPRLLTRTGGFRYTDKPIF. In DNA form, the CDR3 reads TGTGCTCTTGGGGAACCAACCCCTCGCCTACTCACACGTACTGGGGGATTTAGGTACACCGATAAACCCATCTTT.